Shown below are 8 T cell receptor beta chains from a single sample sequenced in a study of cytomegalovirus exposure and HLA in healthy donors. Only in-frame clones appear in the TCRdb table, and some are missing; sequencing was by immunoSEQ multiplex PCR. Among tens of thousands of clones, around 90% were seen once, and the ten largest hold about 3.2%. Sequenced sample: PBMCs. Source of these receptors: a man younger than 35 in good health and CMV-seronegative.

Comment on this clone: One end of the junction varies from germline; a read error may be responsible. This sequence joins TRBV7-7 and TRBJ2-2; D is possibly TRBD1 (5 bases). The CDR3 is 16 amino acids. Germline V gene data show CDR1 as SSHAT and CDR2 as FNYEAQ (reference sequence). The CDR3 DNA is TGTGCTAGCAGCCAGGGCGCAGGGAACAGGACCGGGGAGCTGTTTTTT. This translates into CASSQGAGNRTGELFF.

The chain combines TRBV4-2 with TRBJ2-5, with a tentative D call TRBD2 (5 bases). This CDR3 is built from 14 residues. Germline values: CDR1 LGHNA, CDR2 YNFKEQ. V lost 0 bases, J lost 1 base, and 6 bases lay in between. CDR3 coding DNA: TGTGCCAGCAGCCAAGATGAGGGCCAAGAGACCCAGTACTTC. This sequence encodes CASSQDEGQETQYF.

The J gene is TRBJ2-1, the V gene TRBV11-3, with TRBD2 matching over 11 bases. This CDR3 region has 15 residues. Per the germline V gene, CDR1 is SGHNT and CDR2 is YENEEA. Losses at the gene ends were 4 bases for V and 9 bases for J; bases not matched to a gene: 8. CDR3 bases: TGTGCCAGCAGCTCGTCTAGCGGGAGGACGGGTGAGCAGTTCTTC. Translation gives CASSSSSGRTGEQFF.

The chain combines TRBV27 with TRBJ2-7; D not certain. Trimming removed 2 bases at V and 2 bases at J, with 10 bases between. The CDR3 is made up of 14 amino acids. CDR1 is MNHEY and CDR2 is SMNVEV in the germline V gene (reference sequence). In nucleotides, the CDR3 is TGTGCCAGCAGTTTAAAGCCGAGAACCTACGAGCAGTACTTC. This codes for CASSLKPRTYEQYF.

The chain combines TRBV12-2 with TRBJ2-3; the listed D gene, TRBD1, was not tested against the DNA. TRBV12-2 is designated a pseudogene. The CDR3 is 13 residues long. CDR3 region: CASRQPTGGGQYF. The CDR3 region has the DNA TGTGCAAGTCGTCAACCGACAGGGGGCGGGCAGTATTTT.

Points on this clone: At one boundary the junction diverges from the germline segment, which might be a read error. This chain joins TRBV19 and TRBJ2-7, with TRBD2 matching over 7 bases. The CDR3 sequence is 12 residues long. Looked up from germline, CDR1 is LNHDA and CDR2 is SQIVND (reference sequence). The CDR3 spells CASSISAGDFHF. The CDR3 bases are TGTGCCAGTAGTATTTCGGCGGGGGATTTCCACTTC. Full variable domain (missing parts from reference TRBV19 and TRBJ2-7): DGGITQSPKYLFRKEGQNVTLSCEQNLNHDAMYWYRQDPGQGLRLIYYSQIVNDFQKGDIAEGYSVSREKKESFPLTVTSAQKNPTAFYLCASSISAGDFHFGPGTRLTVT.

J is TRBJ1-5 and V is TRBV5-6, with D maybe TRBD1 (5 bases). The CDR3 is 16 residues long. V lost 0 bases to trimming and J lost 4 bases, with 14 bases between them. Germline CDR1 SGHDT, CDR2 YYEEEE. CDR3 amino acids: CASSLDKGIGNQPQHF. The CDR3 bases are TGTGCCAGCAGCTTGGACAAGGGGATAGGGAATCAGCCCCAGCATTTT.

This clone was seen a single time. V usage is TRBV7-9 and J usage is TRBJ1-2; 9 bases line up with TRBD1. V trimming: 0 bases; J trimming: 11 bases; junction bases outside the gene matches: 4. The CDR3 spans 13 residues. Germline V gives CDR1 SEHNR, CDR2 FQNEAQ (reference sequence). The CDR3 here is CASSLAMGQGYTF. The CDR3, as DNA: TGTGCCAGCAGCTTAGCGATGGGACAGGGTTACACCTTC.